Presented here are 31 T cell receptor beta chains from one specimen sequenced in a study of T cells in women clearing cervical HPV infection. The method was immunoSEQ multiplex PCR; TCRdb's version includes in-frame clones alone and lacks a portion of them. The sample table sets out fewer than 25,000 clones. Material for sequencing was blood buffy coat. The receptors shown here come from a woman aged 18 to 75 with a cervical HPV16 infection that either progressed to CIN3+ or cleared (not recorded which).

With respect to this clone: The read ends 3 residues shy of where the CDR3 ends; the end is completed using the germline J gene. This sequence joins TRBV28 and TRBJ2-7, with D possibly TRBD2 on 5 matching bases. Germline assignment: CDR1 MDHEN and CDR2 SYDVKM. The CDR3 is 14 residues long. The V end was cut by 8 bases, the J end by 0 bases, with 14 bases between. The chain's CDR3 is CASRGFRSSYEQYF. The sequenced CDR3 bases are TGTGCCAGCCGGGGATTTCGTAGCTCCTACGAG.

On this clone: The read falls 3 residues short of the CDR3 end, and the missing part is taken from the germline J gene. V usage is TRBV10-1 and J usage is TRBJ2-1, with a tentative D call TRBD1 (5 bases). The CDR3 spans 14 residues. CDR1 is WNHNN, CDR2 SYGVQD, per germline (reference sequence). V lost 6 bases, J lost 4 bases, and 13 bases lay in between. The sequenced part of the CDR3 DNA is TGCGCCAGCAGGACTGACAGAGTATACAATGAG. Encoded protein: CASRTDRVYNE. The whole CDR3 is CASRTDRVYNEQFF.

Comment on this clone: The sequenced fragment ends 3 residues before the CDR3 boundary, so the rest is inferred from the germline J gene. The chain employs TRBV5-4 and TRBJ2-5; 7 nucleotides line up with TRBD1. The CDR3 consists of 13 residues. CDR1 SGHNT and CDR2 YYREEE come from the germline V gene (reference sequence). Trimming took 5 bases from V and 7 from J; bases not matched to a gene: 8. Incomplete CDR3 DNA: TGTGCCAGCAGTCCGAGGGGGCCGGGGACC. Protein product: CASSPRGPGT. The entire CDR3 sequence reads CASSPRGPGTQYF.

About this clone itself: The CDR3 end is not reached by the read, which stops 3 residues before it; the germline J gene fills it in. The chain is built from TRBV20-1 and TRBJ1-3, with TRBD1 as a possible D gene (6 bases). The CDR3 covers 15 residues. The V gene's germline CDR1 is DFQATT and CDR2 SNEGSKA (reference sequence). The V and J ends lost 2 bases and 0 bases respectively, with 11 bases between them. CDR3 bases read: TGCAGTGCTAGAATTTACAGGGACTCTGGAAACACC. Protein product: CSARIYRDSGNT. The entire CDR3 is CSARIYRDSGNTIYF.

As to this clone: At one boundary the junction diverges from the germline segment, which might be a read error. Read data end 3 residues before the CDR3 end; the end is taken from the germline J gene. Other nucleotide sequences in the sample specify the same CDR3. The rearrangement joins TRBV2 to TRBJ1-3; 8 bases match TRBD1. The CDR3 sequence is 15 residues long. Germline lookup yields CDR1 SNHLY and CDR2 FYNNEI. The chain's CDR3 is CASQGGGQGANTIYF. The sequenced CDR3 bases are TGTGCCAGCCAGGGGGGAGGACAGGGAGCGAACACA.

As for this clone: Read coverage stops 3 residues before the CDR3 terminus; the germline J gene supplies the remainder. The rearrangement joins TRBV20-1 to TRBJ2-1; weak D call: TRBD2 (5 bases). Per germline, CDR1 DFQATT and CDR2 SNEGSKA (reference sequence). Trimming took off 5 bases at V and 8 bases at J, with 22 bases between the two ends. This CDR3 has 15 residues. The sequenced part of the CDR3 DNA is TGCAGTGCTCCCCTAGCTCCTGCCCAGGCCGATGAG. It yields the protein CSAPLAPAQADE. The CDR3 reads in full as CSAPLAPAQADEQFF.

With respect to this clone: The read gets to within 3 residues of the CDR3 end, and the germline J gene fills in the rest. The rearrangement links TRBV11-3 to TRBJ2-2, with a tentative D call TRBD1 (6 bases). This CDR3 contains 15 residues. The V end was cut by 5 bases, the J end by 1 base, with 11 bases between. Germline V lookup: CDR1 SGHNT, CDR2 YENEEA. The part of the CDR3 DNA that was read is TGTGCCAGCAGCCCTCGCAGGGGGAACACCGGGGAG. As protein: CASSPRRGNTGE. The CDR3 in its entirety is CASSPRRGNTGELFF.

Remarks on this clone: The DNA ends 3 residues before the CDR3 does, and the rest of the CDR3 is filled in from the germline J gene. J is TRBJ1-5 and V is TRBV19; D is uncertain. V gave up 9 bases and J gave up 0 bases, with 18 bases separating them. The germline V gene encodes CDR1 LNHDA and CDR2 SQIVND (reference sequence). CDR3 length equals 16 residues. Incomplete CDR3 DNA: TGTGCCAGCTCTTCGGGTTTCGGAGTTAGCAATCAGCCC. As protein: CASSSGFGVSNQP. The full-length CDR3 reads as CASSSGFGVSNQPQHF.

Worth noting for this clone: Sequencing ends 3 residues short of the CDR3 end; the germline J gene provides the rest. The chain couples TRBV20-1 to TRBJ2-3; TRBD2 matches 8 bases. This CDR3 has 14 amino acids. Germline CDR1 is DFQATT and CDR2 is SNEGSKA (reference sequence). The V segment lost 5 bases and the J segment 2 bases; nucleotides outside the gene matches: 6. The CDR3 protein is CSACGGPTTDTQYF. The DNA read from the CDR3 is TGCAGTGCTTGCGGGGGGCCAACCACAGATACG.

Turning to this clone: Read sequence stops 3 residues before the CDR3 end, and the germline J gene provides the missing end. V usage is TRBV18 and J usage is TRBJ1-1; D remains unclear. V was trimmed by 1 base and J by 3 bases, leaving 9 bases between them. The germline V gene has CDR1 KGHSH and CDR2 LQKENI. The CDR3 totals 14 residues. The CDR3: CASSPLLRDTEAFF. The DNA read from the CDR3 is TGTGCCAGCTCACCACTTCTTAGGGACACTGAA.

On this clone: Read coverage stops 3 residues before the CDR3 terminus; the germline J gene supplies the remainder. V is TRBV10-3 and J is TRBJ2-5; no clear D. The length of the CDR3 is 14 residues. Germline V gene lookup returns CDR1 ENHRY and CDR2 SYGVKD. Trimming cost V 4 bases and J 2 bases, with 11 bases left between them. Partial CDR3 DNA: TGTGCCATCAGTGTGGGCAGGTTTCAAGAGACC. This gives the protein CAISVGRFQET. The complete CDR3 protein is CAISVGRFQETQYF.

Its frequency marks this clone as medium-sized. The CDR3 end is not reached by the read, which stops 3 residues before it; the germline J gene fills it in. The J gene is TRBJ2-3, the V gene TRBV7-2; possibly TRBD2 for D (5 bases). V was shortened by 3 bases and J by 3 bases, with 10 bases between the two germline ends. The CDR3 covers 14 residues. Germline V gene lookup returns CDR1 SGHTA and CDR2 FQGNSA. The CDR3 protein is CASSLERKTDTQYF. The CDR3 bases that were read are TGTGCCAGCAGCTTGGAGCGGAAGACAGATACG.

A word on this clone: The read ends 3 residues shy of where the CDR3 ends; the end is completed using the germline J gene. This chain joins TRBV2 and TRBJ1-5; possible D gene TRBD1, 6 bases. Trimming removed 6 bases from V and 6 bases from J, with 15 bases in between. CDR3 length: 14 amino acids. Germline CDR1 SNHLY, CDR2 FYNNEI. CDR3 DNA (partial): TGTGCCAGCAGGGGGACGGGGGGGCGTCAGCCC. Its protein is CASRGTGGRQP. The entire CDR3 is CASRGTGGRQPQHF.

The CDR3: CAISESGAPQPQHF. The covered CDR3 bases are TGTGCCATCAGTGAGTCTGGGGCTCCTCAGCCC. The chain joins TRBV10-3 to TRBJ1-5, with D perhaps matching TRBD1 (5 bases). The sequence runs out 3 residues before the end of the CDR3; the remainder is reconstructed from the germline J gene. The CDR3 length is 14 residues. Trimming stripped 0 bases from V and 6 bases from J, with 9 bases between. The germline V gene has CDR1 ENHRY and CDR2 SYGVKD.

As for this clone: With the read ending 3 residues before the CDR3 end, the germline J gene is used to fill in that end. V gene TRBV20-1 combines with J gene TRBJ2-4, with TRBD2 identical over 12 bases. This CDR3 is built from 15 residues. Germline V gene sequence: CDR1 DFQATT, CDR2 SNEGSKA (reference sequence). The covered CDR3 bases are TGCAGTGCTAGTAGGCCTAGCGGGGGGGAGAAGACT. Translated, it gives CSASRPSGGEKT. The full CDR3 protein reads CSASRPSGGEKTQYF.

To note about this clone: The DNA ends 3 residues before the CDR3 does, and the rest of the CDR3 is filled in from the germline J gene. The chain uses TRBV5-5 and TRBJ1-1; tentatively, D is TRBD1 (5 bases). The CDR3 consists of 13 residues. Germline V gene data show CDR1 as SGHKS and CDR2 as YYEKEE (reference sequence). V lost 3 bases to trimming and J lost 4 bases, with 10 bases between them. CDR3 loop: CASSWGVATEAFF. Incomplete CDR3 DNA: TGTGCCAGCAGCTGGGGGGTTGCCACTGAA.

A word on this clone: The read terminates 3 residues ahead of where the CDR3 ends, so the germline J gene completes it. J is TRBJ1-3 and V is TRBV10-1; D is unresolved. This CDR3 is 14 amino acids long. Per the germline V gene, CDR1 is WNHNN and CDR2 is SYGVQD (reference sequence). V shed 6 bases and J shed 0 bases, with 9 bases lying between them. The CDR3 bases that were read are TGCGCCAGCAGCCCTAGCGGCTCTGGAAACACC. This gives the protein CASSPSGSGNT. The full CDR3 protein reads CASSPSGSGNTIYF.

As to this clone: The read comes to an end 3 residues before the CDR3 does, leaving the germline J gene to fill in the end. The J gene is TRBJ1-4, the V gene TRBV5-1; no clear D. The CDR3 has 15 amino acids. Trimming left V 6 bases short and J 5 bases short, with 17 bases between. Germline CDR1 SGHRS, CDR2 YFSETQ. The CDR3: CASNPAGFQNEKLFF. The CDR3 bases that were read are TGCGCCAGCAACCCCGCCGGGTTCCAAAATGAAAAA.

As regards this clone: The CDR3 is cut off 3 residues early in the read; its end comes from the germline J gene. This chain connects TRBV4-1 to TRBJ2-3, with TRBD2 matching over 12 bases. With 1 base clipped from V and 6 bases from J, the junction kept 11 bases outside the gene matches. Germline CDR1 MGHRA, CDR2 YSYEKL. The CDR3 sequence is 18 residues long. CDR3 in amino acids: CASSQGRLAGGQSDTQYF. The sequenced CDR3 bases are TGCGCCAGCAGCCAAGGGCGTCTAGCGGGGGGGCAGTCTGATACG.

Of note for this clone: The read ends 3 residues early relative to the CDR3; the germline J gene fills the gap. The V call is TRBV11-3, the J call TRBJ2-1, with 7 bases lining up with TRBD1. The CDR3 loop spans 15 amino acids. Germline V gene lookup returns CDR1 SGHNT and CDR2 YENEEA. V dropped 2 bases and J dropped 6; count of bases not matched to a gene: 7. This CDR3 is CASSLTGQRFNEQFF. The CDR3 bases that were read are TGTGCCAGCAGCTTAACGGGACAGAGGTTCAATGAG.

Note on this clone: The read is 3 residues too short to cover the CDR3 end, so that end is filled in from the germline J gene. This chain connects TRBV30 to TRBJ2-3; 15 bases are shared with TRBD2. Germline-derived CDR1 and CDR2 are GTSNPN and SVGIG (reference sequence). J lost 5 bases, V lost 3 bases, and 0 bases had no gene match. The CDR3 is 14 amino acids. Partial CDR3 DNA: TGTGCCTGGAGGGGACTAGCGGGAGGAGATACG. It specifies CAWRGLAGGDT. The entire CDR3 is CAWRGLAGGDTQYF.

As for this clone: With the read ending 3 residues before the CDR3 end, the germline J gene is used to fill in that end. The rearrangement links TRBV5-4 to TRBJ2-3, with D unclear. CDR1 and CDR2 from the germline V gene are SGHNT and YYREEE (reference sequence). This CDR3 has 12 residues. V was clipped by 1 base and J by 4 bases, with 4 bases between them. Incomplete CDR3 DNA: TGTGCCAGCAGCTTGCATTCAGATACG. This translates into CASSLHSDT. The full CDR3 reads CASSLHSDTQYF. The full variable domain, completed using reference TRBV5-4 and TRBJ2-3, is ETGVTQSPTHLIKTRGQQVTLRCSSQSGHNTVSWYQQALGQGPQFIFQYYREEENGRGNFPPRFSGLQFPNYSSELNVNALELDDSALYLCASSLHSDTQYFGPGTRLTVL.

About this clone: With the read ending 3 residues before the CDR3 end, the germline J gene is used to fill in that end. This chain connects TRBV2 to TRBJ1-5, with 8 bases identical to TRBD1. This CDR3 is 15 amino acids long. CDR1 is SNHLY and CDR2 is FYNNEI in the germline V gene. The V segment lost 5 bases and the J segment 6 bases; nucleotides outside the gene matches: 9. The chain's CDR3 is CASSFDRGGSQPQHF. Incomplete CDR3 DNA: TGTGCCAGCAGTTTCGACAGGGGAGGTAGTCAGCCC. The complete variable domain, with remaining parts taken from reference TRBV2 and TRBJ1-5, reads EPEVTQTPSHQVTQMGQEVILRCVPISNHLYFYWYRQILGQKVEFLVSFYNNEISEKSEIFDDQFSVERPDGSNFTLKIRSTKLEDSAMYFCASSFDRGGSQPQHFGDGTRLSIL.

About this clone: The sequenced fragment ends 3 residues before the CDR3 boundary, so the rest is inferred from the germline J gene. This rearrangement joins TRBV19 to TRBJ2-4; a possible D gene is TRBD1 (6 bases). CDR1 and CDR2 (germline): LNHDA, SQIVND (reference sequence). CDR3 length equals 17 residues. CDR3 protein: CASSIGIFRTETYGQYF. Incomplete CDR3 DNA: TGTGCCAGTAGTATAGGAATTTTCCGGACAGAAACCTATGGT.

Concerning this clone itself: The sequence runs out 3 residues before the end of the CDR3; the remainder is reconstructed from the germline J gene. The rearrangement links TRBV19 to TRBJ2-7, with D perhaps TRBD2 (7 bases). CDR1 LNHDA and CDR2 SQIVND come from the germline V gene (reference sequence). Trimming shortened V by 3 bases and J by 3 bases, and 15 bases separated the two germline ends. The CDR3 length is 15 residues. CDR3 amino acids: CASSMGNGGLYEQYF. The DNA read from the CDR3 is TGTGCCAGTAGTATGGGGAACGGGGGGCTCTACGAG.

On this clone: The CDR3 end is not reached by the read, which stops 3 residues before it; the germline J gene fills it in. The V call is TRBV19, the J call TRBJ1-4, with 7 bases identical to TRBD1. The CDR3 runs to 15 residues. CDR1 is LNHDA, CDR2 SQIVND, per germline (reference sequence). The CDR3 sequence: CASRDRVSGANVLFF. Partial CDR3 DNA: TGTGCCAGTAGAGACAGGGTTTCTGGGGCCAACGTA.

In regard to this clone: Read coverage stops 3 residues before the CDR3 terminus; the germline J gene supplies the remainder. This chain uses TRBV11-1 with TRBJ1-1; D remains unclear. CDR1 and CDR2 (germline): SGHAT, FQDESV (reference sequence). The CDR3 length is 11 residues. The CDR3 region is CASSEGIRAFF. The sequenced CDR3 bases are TGTGCCAGCAGCGAGGGTATCCGA.

About this clone itself: The CDR3 end lies 3 residues beyond the end of the read and is filled in from the germline J gene. The chain uses TRBV19 and TRBJ2-5, with D unresolved. The CDR3 extends over 13 amino acids. The germline gives CDR1 LNHDA, CDR2 SQIVND (reference sequence). Trimming shortened V by 5 bases and J by 2 bases, and 9 bases separated the two germline ends. CDR3 DNA (partial): TGTGCCAGTAGTGAACAGCAGCAAGAGACC. Protein sequence: CASSEQQQET. The CDR3, in full, reads CASSEQQQETQYF.

About this clone itself: Sequencing ends 3 residues short of the CDR3 end; the germline J gene provides the rest. V usage is TRBV20-1 and J usage is TRBJ2-2, with 11 bases aligning to TRBD2. The CDR3 covers 16 residues. Germline V gives CDR1 DFQATT, CDR2 SNEGSKA (reference sequence). V trimming: 0 bases; J trimming: 4 bases; junction bases outside the gene matches: 4. The DNA read from the CDR3 is TGCAGTGCTAGAGATCGGCTAGCGGGAGGCACCGGGGAG. It codes for CSARDRLAGGTGE. The whole CDR3 protein reads CSARDRLAGGTGELFF.

Worth noting for this clone: From the germline J gene comes the end of the CDR3, since the read stops 3 residues before it. The chain couples TRBV7-9 to TRBJ2-7, with a possible D match to TRBD2 (5 bases). V lost 0 bases to trimming and J lost 4 bases, with 13 bases between them. Germline V gives CDR1 SEHNR, CDR2 FQNEAQ (reference sequence). This CDR3 spans 15 amino acids. Here the CDR3 reads CASSLAGVRLYEQYF. Partial CDR3 DNA: TGTGCCAGCAGCTTAGCCGGGGTAAGGTTGTACGAG.

Regarding this clone: The CDR3 extends 3 residues past the end of the read, so its final part is completed from the germline J gene. V is TRBV7-8 and J is TRBJ2-1; 7 positions agree with TRBD2. In germline, CDR1 is SGHVS, CDR2 FQNEAQ. J lost 1 base, V lost 4 bases, and 7 bases had no gene match. This CDR3 has 16 residues. The sequenced part of the CDR3 DNA is TGTGCCAGCAGCTCAGCGGGGCGTAGATCCTACAATGAG. Amino acid sequence: CASSSAGRRSYNE. The complete CDR3 reads CASSSAGRRSYNEQFF.